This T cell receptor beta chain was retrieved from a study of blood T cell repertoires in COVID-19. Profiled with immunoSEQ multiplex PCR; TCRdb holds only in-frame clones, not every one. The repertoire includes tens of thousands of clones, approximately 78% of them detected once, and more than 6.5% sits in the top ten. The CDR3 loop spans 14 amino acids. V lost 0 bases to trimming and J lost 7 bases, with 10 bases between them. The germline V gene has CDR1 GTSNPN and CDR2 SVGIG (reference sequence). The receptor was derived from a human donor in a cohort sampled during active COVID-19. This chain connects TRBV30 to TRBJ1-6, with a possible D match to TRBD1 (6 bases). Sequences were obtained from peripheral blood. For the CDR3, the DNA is TGTGCCTGGAGTGTGGGACATAACAATTCACCCCTCCACTTT. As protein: CAWSVGHNNSPLHF.